These T cell receptor beta chains were read from a single sample in a study of regulatory T cells in long-lasting Graves disease. In TCRdb, the multiplex PCR reads were re-called with MiXCR into one record per CDR3 protein. This table has 350,000 to 500,000 distinct CDR3 sequences, 14% appearing once. These data also featured in a second study, about T cells in Graves' hyperthyroidism and ophthalmopathy.

The specimen was peripheral blood mononuclear cells (PBMCs), collected at new diagnosis, from a patient treated with antithyroid drugs. These receptors came from a woman aged 45-59 years with Graves disease. CDR3s include the opening cysteine and the closing phenylalanine or tryptophan. A D gene is named only where the DNA matches it firmly. Size values are once, few and many counts, or a class for expanded clones, and some rows have none.

>few|NA|TRBJ2-7|TRBV27
TGTGCCAGCAGCTTCGAAGGTCCAGGGGTCTACGAGCAGTACTTC
CASSFEGPGVYEQYF
>few|NA|TRBJ1-1|TRBV19
TGTGCCAGTAGGGGACACCTTAGGGGATTAACTGAAGCTTTCTTT
CASRGHLRGLTEAFF
>many|TRBD2|TRBJ2-5|TRBV6-1
TGTGCCAGCAGTGAATGGGGAAGTCTAGCGGGATCGCCAGAGACCCAGTACTTC
CASSEWGSLAGSPETQYF
>NA|TRBD2|TRBJ2-2|TRBV7-9
TGTGCCAGCAGCTTGCGGGAGCGACGACGAGCGAACACCGGGGAGCTGTTTTTT
CASSLRERRRANTGELFF
>many|NA|TRBJ2-7|TRBV29-1
TGCAGCGTTGAAGGGGAAGTCTCCTACGAGCAGTACTTC
CSVEGEVSYEQYF
>NA|NA|TRBJ1-2|TRBV18
TGTGCCAGCTCACCATGGGGAGATGGCTACACCTTC
CASSPWGDGYTF
>NA|NA|TRBJ1-1|TRBV7-9
TGTGCCAGCAGCGCCAGCGGGGTAGGCACTGAAGCTTTCTTT
CASSASGVGTEAFF
>many|NA|TRBJ2-7|TRBV30
TGTGCGGCGATTGAAGACAGCCCCTACGAGCAGTACTTC
CAAIEDSPYEQYF
>NA|NA|TRBJ2-6|TRBV29-1
TGCAGCGTTGGTGGGACTTCCAGCTCTGGGGCCAACGTCCTGACTTTC
CSVGGTSSSGANVLTF
>few|NA|TRBJ1-5|TRBV19
TGTGCCAGTACCCGGGGGAATCAGCCCCAGCATTTT
CASTRGNQPQHF
>many|NA|TRBJ1-1|TRBV29-1
TGCAGCGTTGGGGAGGGCATGAACACTGAAGCTTTCTTT
CSVGEGMNTEAFF
>few|TRBD1|TRBJ1-5|TRBV30
TGTGCCTTCCAACAGGGACAGGGGGACCAGCCCCAGCATTTT
CAFQQGQGDQPQHF
>many|NA|TRBJ2-2|TRBV6-2/TRBV6-3
TGTGCCAGCATCTCTGGGGGCGTAAACGCCGGGGAGCTGTTTTTT
CASISGGVNAGELFF
>many|NA|TRBJ2-2|TRBV10-1
TGCGCCAGCAGTGAGTCCCGGGGAGGCGCGCAGCGGGAGCTGTTTTTT
CASSESRGGAQRELFF
>many|TRBD2|TRBJ2-2|TRBV30
TGTGCCTGGAGTCGGGGGGTGTACACCGGGGAGCTGTTTTTT
CAWSRGVYTGELFF
>many|TRBD2|TRBJ2-2|TRBV12-3/TRBV12-4
TGTGCCAGCAGCACCACCTCAGGGGGCAGGACTAGCGGGAGCCCCCGAACTAACACCGGGGAGCTGTTTTTT
CASSTTSGGRTSGSPRTNTGELFF
>few|NA|TRBJ2-7|TRBV11-1
TGTGCCAGCAGCTTAGTCAGATCATACGAGCAGTACTTC
CASSLVRSYEQYF